This T cell receptor (beta chain) was identified in a study of tumor-infiltrating lymphocytes in primary liver carcinoma. From roughly 21-30 mg of unsorted bulk tissue, DNA and RNA were co-extracted together. Treatment-naive at the time, the patients had chronic HBV infection. Each tumor specimen held more than 85% viable tumor cells. The CDR3 is made up of 14 amino acids. Trimming pared 4 bases from V and 4 bases from J, leaving 12 bases between. CDR1 is SGHDN and CDR2 is FVKESK in the germline V gene. Study-wide results and caveats: Tumors had a top-250-clone fraction that was significantly higher than blood (p = 0.039).

TCR beta cDNA was prepared out of approximately 500 ng total RNA by means of a constant-region primer. It was through three nested multiplex PCR rounds of slightly modified ARM-PCR that TCR beta libraries arose. Investigators reported that the first two PCR rounds, at around 9 cycles each, used TRBV1-TRBV30 forward primers with a C-beta reverse primer. Using its own MiXCR run on the multiplex PCR reads, TCRdb lists one record per CDR3 protein. The sample consists of 44,000 or so distinct CDR3 sequences, less than 75% of them appearing once. Concerning this clonotype: Its antigen remains unidentified.

The chain is built from TRBV14 and TRBJ2-3, with D unresolved. This sequence originates from a man aged 35 to 55 with primary liver carcinoma and hepatitis B virus infection. Sequences were obtained from liver tumor tissue from sampling region 5. The subset here: tumor region T5, tumor centre. This CDR3 is CASSLLADSDTQYF. The CDR3 DNA is TGTGCCAGCAGCCTCTTGGCTGACTCAGATACGCAGTATTTT.